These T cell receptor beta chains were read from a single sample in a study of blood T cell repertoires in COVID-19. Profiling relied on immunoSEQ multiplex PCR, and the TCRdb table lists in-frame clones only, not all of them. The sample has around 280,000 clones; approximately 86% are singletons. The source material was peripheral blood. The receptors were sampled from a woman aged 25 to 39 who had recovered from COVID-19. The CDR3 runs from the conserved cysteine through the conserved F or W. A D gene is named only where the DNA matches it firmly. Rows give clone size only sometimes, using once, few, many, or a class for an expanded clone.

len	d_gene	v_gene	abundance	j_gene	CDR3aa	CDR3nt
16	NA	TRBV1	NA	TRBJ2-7	CTSSRGQGIRSYEQYF	TGCACCAGCAGCCGTGGACAGGGGATCCGGTCCTACGAGCAGTACTTC
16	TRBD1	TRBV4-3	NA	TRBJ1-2	CASSQVTGGDLYGYTF	TGCGCCAGCAGCCAAGTGACAGGGGGCGACCTCTATGGCTACACCTTC
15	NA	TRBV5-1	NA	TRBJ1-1	CASSSTGRWDTEAFF	TGCGCCAGCAGCAGCACAGGGCGATGGGACACTGAAGCTTTCTTT
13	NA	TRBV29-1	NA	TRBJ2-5	CSAGDLGLETQYF	TGCAGCGCCGGTGATTTGGGCCTAGAGACCCAGTACTTC
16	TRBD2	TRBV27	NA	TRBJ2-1	CASSPLLAGGPNEQFF	TGTGCCAGCAGTCCCCTACTAGCGGGGGGGCCCAATGAGCAGTTCTTC
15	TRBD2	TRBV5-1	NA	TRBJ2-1	CASSPGLAGVNEQFF	TGCGCCAGCAGCCCGGGACTAGCGGGAGTCAATGAGCAGTTCTTC
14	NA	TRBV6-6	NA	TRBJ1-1	CASSYTAGLTEAFF	TGTGCCAGCAGTTACACGGCAGGGCTCACTGAAGCTTTCTTT
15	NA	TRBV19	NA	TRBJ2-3	CASSMWAGPTDTQYF	TGTGCCAGTAGTATGTGGGCAGGCCCCACAGATACGCAGTATTTT
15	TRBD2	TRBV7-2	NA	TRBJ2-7	CASSLAGTSSYEQYF	TGTGCCAGCAGCCTCGCCGGGACTAGCTCGTACGAGCAGTACTTC
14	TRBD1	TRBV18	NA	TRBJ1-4	CASSPGQLNEKLFF	TGTGCCAGCTCACCGGGACAGCTGAATGAAAAACTGTTTTTT
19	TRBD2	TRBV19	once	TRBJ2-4	CASSASWAGGLSAKNIQYF	TGTGCCAGTAGTGCCTCATGGGCGGGGGGTTTATCGGCCAAAAACATTCAGTACTTC
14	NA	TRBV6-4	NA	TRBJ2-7	CASSEGGVGHEQYF	TGTGCCAGCAGTGAAGGGGGAGTGGGACACGAGCAGTACTTC
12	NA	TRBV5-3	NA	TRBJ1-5	CARSLARQPQHF	TGTGCCAGAAGCTTGGCTCGGCAGCCCCAGCATTTT
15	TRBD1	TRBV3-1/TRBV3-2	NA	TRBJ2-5	CASSQRDRGLGTQYF	TGTGCCAGCAGCCAAAGAGACAGGGGGCTAGGGACCCAGTACTTC
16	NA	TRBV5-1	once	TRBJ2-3	CASSYKTVTSTDTQYF	TGCGCCAGCAGCTACAAGACAGTTACTAGCACAGATACGCAGTATTTT